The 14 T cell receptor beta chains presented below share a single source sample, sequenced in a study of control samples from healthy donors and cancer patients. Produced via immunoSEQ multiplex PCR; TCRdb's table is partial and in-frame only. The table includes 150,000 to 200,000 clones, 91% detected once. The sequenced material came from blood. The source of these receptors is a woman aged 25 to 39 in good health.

The CDR3 loop is CASSPNIDSEAFF. CDR3 DNA: TGTGCCAGCAGCCCTAACATTGATTCTGAAGCTTTCTTT. The chain uses TRBV3-1 (or the pseudogene TRBV3-2) and TRBJ1-1; D remains ambiguous. The V and J ends lost 4 bases and 6 bases respectively, with 12 bases between them. The CDR3 runs 13 residues. Germline CDR1 and CDR2: LGHDT and YNNKEL (reference sequence).

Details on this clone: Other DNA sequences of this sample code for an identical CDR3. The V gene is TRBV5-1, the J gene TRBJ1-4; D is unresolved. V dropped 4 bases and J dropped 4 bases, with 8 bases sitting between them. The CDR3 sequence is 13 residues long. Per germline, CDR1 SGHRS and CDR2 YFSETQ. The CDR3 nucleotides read TGCGCCAGCAGCCGGACGGATAATGAAAAACTGTTTTTT. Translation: CASSRTDNEKLFF.

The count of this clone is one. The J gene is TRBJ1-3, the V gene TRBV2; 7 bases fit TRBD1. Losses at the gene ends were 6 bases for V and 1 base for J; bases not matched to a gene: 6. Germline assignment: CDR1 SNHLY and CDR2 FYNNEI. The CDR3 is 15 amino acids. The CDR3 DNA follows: TGTGCCAGCAGGGGGGAGGGGGCGTCTGGAAACACCATATATTTT. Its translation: CASRGEGASGNTIYF.

The DNA of the CDR3 is TGTGCCAGCAGCTTCGGTACAGGGCCATACAATGAGCAGTTCTTC. The encoded protein is CASSFGTGPYNEQFF. The chain links TRBV7-2 to TRBJ2-1; D is perhaps TRBD1 (6 bases). V lost 3 bases and J lost 4, with 13 bases in between. The CDR3 consists of 15 residues. CDR1 is SGHTA and CDR2 is FQGNSA in the germline V gene.

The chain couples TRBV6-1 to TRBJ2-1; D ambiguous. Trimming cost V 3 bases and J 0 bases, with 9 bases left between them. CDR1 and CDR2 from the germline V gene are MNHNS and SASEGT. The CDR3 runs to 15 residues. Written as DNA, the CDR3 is TGTGCCAGCAGTGACAACCAGGACTCCTACAATGAGCAGTTCTTC. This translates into CASSDNQDSYNEQFF.

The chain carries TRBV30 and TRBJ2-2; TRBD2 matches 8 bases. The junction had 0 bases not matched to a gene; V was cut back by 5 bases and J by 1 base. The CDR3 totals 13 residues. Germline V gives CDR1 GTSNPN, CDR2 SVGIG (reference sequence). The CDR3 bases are TGTGCCTGGGCGGGGGGGAACACCGGGGAGCTGTTTTTT. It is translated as CAWAGGNTGELFF. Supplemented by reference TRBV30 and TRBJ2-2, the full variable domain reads SQTIHQWPATLVQPVGSPLSLECTVEGTSNPNLYWYRQAAGRGLQLLFYSVGIGQISSEVPQNLSASRPQDRQFILSSKKLLLSDSGFYLCAWAGGNTGELFFGEGSRLTVL.

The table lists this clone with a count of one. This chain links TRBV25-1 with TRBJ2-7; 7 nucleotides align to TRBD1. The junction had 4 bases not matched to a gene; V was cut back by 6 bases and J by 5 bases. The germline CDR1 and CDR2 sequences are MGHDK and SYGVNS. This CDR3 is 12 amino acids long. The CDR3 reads CASRTGLNEQYF. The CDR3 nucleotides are TGTGCCAGCAGGACAGGGTTGAACGAGCAGTACTTC.

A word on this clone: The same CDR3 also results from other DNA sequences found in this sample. The CDR3 nucleotides are TGTGCCAGCAGTTACAGAGGTGAGCAGTTCTTC. Translating it yields CASSYRGEQFF. V and J are TRBV6-2 or TRBV6-3 and TRBJ2-1; D remains unclear. V shed 2 bases and J shed 9 bases, with 5 bases lying between them. Germline V gene sequence: CDR1 MNHEY, CDR2 SVGEGT. The CDR3 length is 11 residues.

The CDR3 region is CASSPIGTGAYEQYF. The CDR3 nucleotides are TGTGCCAGCAGCCCGATAGGGACAGGGGCCTACGAGCAGTACTTC. The chain has TRBV11-2 and TRBJ2-7; TRBD1 matches 10 bases. The length of the CDR3 is 15 residues. V lost 5 bases, J lost 2 bases, and 6 bases stayed unmatched. From germline, CDR1 is SGHAT and CDR2 FQNNGV.

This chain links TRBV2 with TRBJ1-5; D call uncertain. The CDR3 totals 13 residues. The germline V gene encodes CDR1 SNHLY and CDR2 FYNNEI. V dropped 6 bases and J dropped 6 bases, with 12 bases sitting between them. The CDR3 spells CASRSGFGQPQHF. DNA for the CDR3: TGTGCCAGCAGGTCGGGGTTTGGTCAGCCCCAGCATTTT.

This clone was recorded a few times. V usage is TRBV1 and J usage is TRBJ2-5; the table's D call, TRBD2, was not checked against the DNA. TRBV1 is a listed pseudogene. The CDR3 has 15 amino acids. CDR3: CTSSQVGTRQETQYF. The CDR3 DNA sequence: TGCACCAGCAGCCAAGTGGGGACTAGACAAGAGACCCAGTACTTC.

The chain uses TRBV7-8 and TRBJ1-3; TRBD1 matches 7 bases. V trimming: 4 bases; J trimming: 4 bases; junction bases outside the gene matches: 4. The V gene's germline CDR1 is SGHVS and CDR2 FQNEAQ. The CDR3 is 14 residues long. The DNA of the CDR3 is TGTGCCAGCAGCTCTCAGGGGGGGGGAAACACCATATATTTT. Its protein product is CASSSQGGGNTIYF.

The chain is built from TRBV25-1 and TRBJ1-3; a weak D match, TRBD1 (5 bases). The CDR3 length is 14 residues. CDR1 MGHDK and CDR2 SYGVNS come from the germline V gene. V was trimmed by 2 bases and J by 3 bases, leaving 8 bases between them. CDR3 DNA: TGTGCCAGCAGTGAAGGCGGGGGTGGAAACACCATATATTTT. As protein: CASSEGGGGNTIYF.

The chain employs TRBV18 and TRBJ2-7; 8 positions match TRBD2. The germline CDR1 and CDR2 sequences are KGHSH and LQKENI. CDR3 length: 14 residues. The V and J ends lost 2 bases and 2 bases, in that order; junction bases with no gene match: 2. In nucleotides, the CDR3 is TGTGCCAGCTCACCAAAGGGACTAGCCTACGAGCAGTACTTC. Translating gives CASSPKGLAYEQYF. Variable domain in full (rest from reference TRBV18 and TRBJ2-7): NAGVMQNPRHLVRRRGQEARLRCSPMKGHSHVYWYRQLPEEGLKFMVYLQKENIIDESGMPKERFSAEFPKEGPSILRIQQVVRGDSAAYFCASSPKGLAYEQYFGPGTRLTVT.